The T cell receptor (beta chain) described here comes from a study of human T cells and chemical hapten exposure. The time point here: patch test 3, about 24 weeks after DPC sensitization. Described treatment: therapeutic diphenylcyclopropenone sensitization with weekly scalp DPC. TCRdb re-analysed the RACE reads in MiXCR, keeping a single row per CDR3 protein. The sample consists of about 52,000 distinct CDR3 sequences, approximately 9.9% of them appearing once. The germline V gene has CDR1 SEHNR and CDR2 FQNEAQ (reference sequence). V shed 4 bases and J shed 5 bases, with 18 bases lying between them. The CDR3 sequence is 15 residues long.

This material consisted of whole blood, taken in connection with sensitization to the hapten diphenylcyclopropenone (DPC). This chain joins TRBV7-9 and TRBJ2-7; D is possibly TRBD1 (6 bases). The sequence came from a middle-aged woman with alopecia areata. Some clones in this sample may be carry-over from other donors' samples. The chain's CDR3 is CASSSLITGYHEQYF. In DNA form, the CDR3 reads TGTGCCAGCAGCTCCTTAATTACAGGGTACCACGAGCAGTACTTC.